Presented here are 15 T cell receptor beta chains from one specimen sequenced in a study of vaccination effects on CD4 cells after COVID-19. The authors isolated CD4+ T cells after roughly eleven days of culture. Participants got two doses of BNT162b2 or mRNA-1273 vaccine. Their cognate antigens are unknown. Clones were read by immunoSEQ multiplex PCR, and TCRdb kept only the in-frame ones, dropping some. Found here are 43,000 or so clones, roughly 70% of them singletons; the top ten hold around 6.7%. The sample consisted of CD4+ T cells from PBMCs cultured without peptide, taken after COVID-19 vaccination. The receptors originated from a human donor who received a COVID-19 vaccine.

The chain couples TRBV2 to TRBJ2-1; D uncertain. Between the trimmed V and J ends, which lost 2 bases and 2 bases, there was a span of 7 bases. Germline assignment: CDR1 SNHLY and CDR2 FYNNEI. The CDR3 has 14 residues. The CDR3 loop reads CASSEIEAYNEQFF. Written as DNA, the CDR3 is TGTGCCAGCAGTGAAATCGAAGCCTACAATGAGCAGTTCTTC.

The rearrangement links TRBV24-1 to TRBJ1-1; possible D gene TRBD1, 5 bases. V was clipped by 4 bases and J by 10 bases, with 12 bases between them. Germline V gene data show CDR1 as KGHDR and CDR2 as SFDVKD. There are 12 residues in the CDR3. The CDR3 sequence is CATSEVGGRAFF. CDR3 in DNA: TGTGCCACCAGTGAGGTGGGGGGAAGAGCTTTCTTT.

V usage is TRBV10-3 and J usage is TRBJ1-6; 7 positions agree with TRBD1. The V gene's germline CDR1 is ENHRY and CDR2 SYGVKD. This CDR3 is built from 17 residues. The trim removed 0 bases at V and 7 bases at J, leaving 9 bases unmatched. The CDR3 DNA reads TGTGCCATCAGTGAGTCCGCCCAACAGGGGAGGAATTCACCCCTCCACTTT. This sequence encodes CAISESAQQGRNSPLHF.

The CDR3 sequence: CASSQRGLAGVEQFF. The CDR3 coding sequence is TGTGCCAGCAGCCAGAGGGGACTAGCGGGAGTCGAGCAGTTCTTC. V and J are TRBV4-2 and TRBJ2-1; TRBD2 matches 14 bases. The germline V gene has CDR1 LGHNA and CDR2 YNFKEQ. J lost 10 bases, V lost 3 bases, and 5 bases had no gene match. The CDR3 consists of 15 residues.

The chain joins TRBV6-5 to TRBJ1-2, with D maybe TRBD1 (6 bases). Trimming pared 6 bases from V and 6 bases from J, leaving 14 bases between. Germline V lookup: CDR1 MNHEY, CDR2 SVGAGI. CDR3 length: 13 amino acids. CDR3 nucleotide sequence: TGTGCCAGCAGACAACAGGGCGTAAATGGCTACACCTTC. Protein: CASRQQGVNGYTF.

V is TRBV6-5 and J is TRBJ1-6; D perhaps matches TRBD1 (6 bases). V was pared by 4 bases and J by 6 bases, with 13 bases between. Looked up from germline, CDR1 is MNHEY and CDR2 is SVGAGI. This CDR3 contains 15 residues. The CDR3 DNA sequence: TGTGCCAGCAGTTTCCATACAGGGCGTAATTCACCCCTCCACTTT. The encoded protein is CASSFHTGRNSPLHF.

The chain combines TRBV5-1 with TRBJ2-5; D gene unclear. V was pared by 1 base and J by 1 base, with 11 bases between. This CDR3 spans 15 amino acids. Germline assignment: CDR1 SGHRS and CDR2 YFSETQ. The chain's CDR3 is CASSLSYSPQETQYF. The CDR3, as DNA: TGCGCCAGCAGCTTGTCGTACAGCCCCCAAGAGACCCAGTACTTC.

This clone has more than one count but fewer than ten. The V call is TRBV27, the J call TRBJ1-1; tentative D call: TRBD1 (6 bases). The CDR3 totals 13 residues. Germline V gives CDR1 MNHEY, CDR2 SMNVEV (reference sequence). The germline V and J ends were trimmed by 4 bases and 1 base, with 7 bases remaining between them. The DNA for the CDR3 is TGTGCCAGCAGTTACAGGGAGAACACTGAAGCTTTCTTT. Its protein is CASSYRENTEAFF.

V and J are TRBV5-4 and TRBJ1-1; D is perhaps TRBD1 (6 bases). The length of the CDR3 is 15 residues. Trimming stripped 2 bases from V and 5 bases from J, with 16 bases between. CDR1 and CDR2 from the germline V gene are SGHNT and YYREEE (reference sequence). The CDR3 region is CASSLQGIKGTEAFF. In DNA, the CDR3 is TGTGCCAGCAGCTTACAGGGTATCAAAGGGACTGAAGCTTTCTTT.

The chain joins TRBV18 to TRBJ1-5, with D perhaps TRBD1 (6 bases). Trimming cost V 3 bases and J 5 bases, with 14 bases left between them. The CDR3 spans 15 residues. Germline CDR1 is KGHSH and CDR2 is LQKENI. CDR3: CASSPRWEGDQPQHF. CDR3 nucleotide sequence: TGTGCCAGCTCACCCCGATGGGAGGGGGATCAGCCCCAGCATTTT. The complete variable domain, with remaining parts taken from reference TRBV18 and TRBJ1-5, reads NAGVMQNPRHLVRRRGQEARLRCSPMKGHSHVYWYRQLPEEGLKFMVYLQKENIIDESGMPKERFSAEFPKEGPSILRIQQVVRGDSAAYFCASSPRWEGDQPQHFGDGTRLSIL.

The chain is built from TRBV20-1 and TRBJ1-1, with TRBD1 as a possible D gene (6 bases). CDR1 DFQATT and CDR2 SNEGSKA come from the germline V gene (reference sequence). The CDR3 extends over 11 amino acids. V lost 2 bases, J lost 8 bases, and 9 bases lay in between. CDR3 in DNA: TGCAGTGCTAGACCAACAGGGGAAGCTTTCTTT. It is translated as CSARPTGEAFF.

The V and J genes are TRBV3-1 (or the pseudogene TRBV3-2) and TRBJ1-1; D gene unclear. V was clipped by 2 bases and J by 1 base, with 8 bases between them. This CDR3 has 14 residues. Looked up from germline, CDR1 is LGHDT and CDR2 is YNNKEL (reference sequence). CDR3 protein: CASSQIGGNTEAFF. The CDR3 DNA sequence: TGTGCCAGCAGCCAAATTGGAGGGAACACTGAAGCTTTCTTT.

This chain links TRBV12-1 with TRBJ1-2. TRBV12-1 is noted as a pseudogene. This CDR3 spans 14 amino acids. Written as DNA, the CDR3 is TGTGCCAGCAGCTTTGGGACACCGACTAATGGCTACACCTTC. It yields the protein CASSFGTPTNGYTF.

The chain employs TRBV10-3 and TRBJ1-2; tentative D call: TRBD1 (5 bases). CDR1 is ENHRY and CDR2 is SYGVKD in the germline V gene. The V gene lost 0 bases and the J gene lost 2 bases, with 13 bases spanning the gap. This CDR3 comprises 16 residues. In DNA, the CDR3 is TGTGCCATCAGTGAGTCGGTCTCCGCAGGGAACTATGGCTACACCTTC. Residues: CAISESVSAGNYGYTF.

The chain employs TRBV10-2 and TRBJ1-5; D is undetermined. There are 14 residues in the CDR3. The V gene lost 4 bases and the J gene lost 2 bases, with 9 bases spanning the gap. Germline V gene lookup returns CDR1 WSHSY and CDR2 SAAADI. CDR3 in amino acids: CASSALVGNQPQHF. CDR3 nucleotides: TGCGCCAGCAGTGCCCTGGTCGGCAATCAGCCCCAGCATTTT.